Below, 28 T cell receptor beta chains from the same sample are listed, as sequenced in a study of control samples from healthy donors and cancer patients. Libraries were prepared by immunoSEQ multiplex PCR; TCRdb keeps only in-frame clonotypes and omits some of them. The sample yields fewer than 25,000 clones, 65% to 90% seen once. Material for sequencing was PBMCs. The source is a man between 60 and 75 years old with head and neck cancer.

J is TRBJ2-7 and V is TRBV12-3 or TRBV12-4; D not resolved. Trimming left V 6 bases short and J 2 bases short, with 11 bases between. The CDR3 is 13 amino acids. The CDR3 loop reads CASRPGSTYEQYF. The CDR3 DNA follows: TGTGCCAGCAGGCCTGGAAGTACCTACGAGCAGTACTTC.

This clone was detected only once. The CDR3 coding sequence is TGCGCCAGCAGCGACCGGTCGGACACCGGGGAGCTGTTTTTT. Translation gives CASSDRSDTGELFF. The rearrangement joins TRBV10-2 to TRBJ2-2; D ambiguous. Germline-derived CDR1 and CDR2 are WSHSY and SAAADI. V shed 6 bases and J shed 3 bases, with 11 bases lying between them. The CDR3 has 14 amino acids.

V gene TRBV7-9 combines with J gene TRBJ1-1, with D possibly TRBD1 on 5 matching bases. The CDR3 spans 12 residues. Deletions cut 4 bases from V and 2 bases from J, with 5 bases between. In germline, CDR1 is SEHNR, CDR2 FQNEAQ (reference sequence). CDR3 sequence reads: CASSWDNTEAFF. Here the CDR3 DNA reads TGTGCCAGCAGCTGGGACAACACTGAAGCTTTCTTT.

The V call is TRBV20-1, the J call TRBJ2-3, with TRBD2 matching 7 bases. Germline CDR1 DFQATT, CDR2 SNEGSKA (reference sequence). J gave up 0 bases and V 3 bases, and 3 bases lay outside the gene matches. The CDR3 totals 14 residues. The CDR3 here is CSASASGSTDTQYF. The CDR3 DNA follows: TGCAGTGCTAGTGCTAGCGGTAGCACAGATACGCAGTATTTT.

The chain carries TRBV7-6 and TRBJ2-3, with D possibly being TRBD1 or TRBD2 (6 bases each). The V gene's germline CDR1 is SGHVS and CDR2 FNYEAQ. This CDR3 region has 15 residues. Trimming cost V 1 base and J 4 bases, with 12 bases left between them. CDR3 nucleotides: TGTGCCAGCAGCTTAGGCTCGGGGGCGTCAGATACGCAGTATTTT. Translation gives CASSLGSGASDTQYF.

The genes are TRBV6-5 and TRBJ2-5; TRBD2 might be the D (5 bases). CDR1 and CDR2 from the germline V gene are MNHEY and SVGAGI. The V end was cut by 2 bases, the J end by 5 bases, with 18 bases between. The CDR3 covers 16 residues. CDR3 protein: CASSYVGAVDMETQYF. In DNA, the CDR3 is TGTGCCAGCAGTTACGTGGGAGCGGTGGATATGGAGACCCAGTACTTC.

The rearrangement links TRBV29-1 to TRBJ2-3; TRBD1 might be the D (7 bases). The V end lost 4 bases, the J end lost 1 base, and 9 bases lay between the germline ends. CDR1 and CDR2 (germline): SQVTM, ANQGSEA. CDR3 size: 13 residues. The chain's CDR3 is CSVARGGTDTQYF. As DNA, the CDR3 is TGCAGCGTTGCCAGGGGGGGCACAGATACGCAGTATTTT.

The chain combines TRBV7-2 with TRBJ1-3; 9 bases line up with TRBD1. Germline loops: CDR1 SGHTA, CDR2 FQGNSA. This CDR3 comprises 17 residues. Germline trimming cut 5 bases from V and 0 bases from J; bases unmatched to any gene: 8. The CDR3 DNA is TGTGCCAGCAGCCTCCGGGACAGGGCTCTCTCTGGAAACACCATATATTTT. Protein product: CASSLRDRALSGNTIYF.

The V call is TRBV28, the J call TRBJ2-7; a possible D gene is TRBD1 (6 bases). Germline V gives CDR1 MDHEN, CDR2 SYDVKM. The length of the CDR3 is 15 residues. Trimming shortened V by 5 bases and J by 2 bases, and 16 bases separated the two germline ends. Here the CDR3 reads CASSRRQVVPYEQYF. The CDR3 nucleotides are TGTGCCAGCAGTCGTCGACAGGTAGTACCCTACGAGCAGTACTTC.

This sequence joins TRBV27 and TRBJ2-2; D tentatively reads TRBD1 or TRBD2 (5 bases each). Germline V lookup: CDR1 MNHEY, CDR2 SMNVEV (reference sequence). The ends were cut back, 3 bases at V and 4 bases at J, with 9 bases in the middle. The CDR3 has 14 residues. The CDR3 bases are TGTGCCAGCAGTTTCGGGACGCTCACCGGGGAGCTGTTTTTT. Translation: CASSFGTLTGELFF.

The genes are TRBV7-8 and TRBJ1-5; D unclear. CDR1 SGHVS and CDR2 FQNEAQ come from the germline V gene. The CDR3 runs 14 residues. V dropped 4 bases and J dropped 2 bases, with 9 bases sitting between them. Here the CDR3 reads CASSSRTGNQPQHF. DNA for the CDR3: TGTGCCAGCAGCTCCCGTACGGGCAATCAGCCCCAGCATTTT.

V usage is TRBV5-4 and J usage is TRBJ1-1; D may be TRBD1 (6 bases). The V end was cut by 1 base, the J end by 11 bases, with 15 bases between. The germline CDR1 and CDR2 sequences are SGHNT and YYREEE (reference sequence). The CDR3 extends over 13 amino acids. CDR3 in DNA: TGTGCCAGCAGCTTGCAGGGGAGGGTGGGGGCTTTCTTT. Residues: CASSLQGRVGAFF. Full variable domain (rest looked up from reference TRBV5-4 and TRBJ1-1): ETGVTQSPTHLIKTRGQQVTLRCSSQSGHNTVSWYQQALGQGPQFIFQYYREEENGRGNFPPRFSGLQFPNYSSELNVNALELDDSALYLCASSLQGRVGAFFGQGTRLTVV.

V usage is TRBV5-1 and J usage is TRBJ2-3; tentatively, D is TRBD1 or TRBD2 (5 bases each). Trimming stripped 0 bases from V and 1 base from J, with 9 bases between. CDR3 length: 15 amino acids. Germline CDR1 SGHRS, CDR2 YFSETQ. The CDR3 DNA is TGCGCCAGCAGCTTGGCCGGGACCCGCACAGATACGCAGTATTTT. It is translated as CASSLAGTRTDTQYF.

V is TRBV6-2 or TRBV6-3 and J is TRBJ2-3; maybe TRBD2 (5 bases). V gave up 7 bases and J gave up 1 base, with 15 bases separating them. The V gene's germline CDR1 is MNHEY and CDR2 SVGEGT. CDR3 length: 15 residues. In DNA form, the CDR3 reads TGTGCCAGCACCCCGGACGGGGTGGGCACAGATACGCAGTATTTT. Encoded protein: CASTPDGVGTDTQYF.

The chain carries TRBV2 and TRBJ2-3, with a weak D call TRBD1 (6 bases). Germline V gene data show CDR1 as SNHLY and CDR2 as FYNNEI. The CDR3 sequence is 15 residues long. V gave up 0 bases and J gave up 2 bases, with 9 bases separating them. DNA of the CDR3: TGTGCCAGCAGTGAAGCACAGGGATTCACAGATACGCAGTATTTT. Its translation is CASSEAQGFTDTQYF. Filled out from reference TRBV2 and TRBJ2-3, the complete variable domain reads EPEVTQTPSHQVTQMGQEVILRCVPISNHLYFYWYRQILGQKVEFLVSFYNNEISEKSEIFDDQFSVERPDGSNFTLKIRSTKLEDSAMYFCASSEAQGFTDTQYFGPGTRLTVL.

The gene calls are TRBV5-4 and TRBJ1-3; 10 bases fit TRBD1. This CDR3 has 16 residues. Per germline, CDR1 SGHNT and CDR2 YYREEE (reference sequence). Germline trimming cut 4 bases from V and 4 bases from J; bases unmatched to any gene: 8. Here the CDR3 DNA reads TGTGCCAGCAGCCCTCGACAGGGGGCGGGAGGAAACACCATATATTTT. Translation gives CASSPRQGAGGNTIYF.

A few counts support this clone. The chain is built from TRBV5-8 and TRBJ1-5; D ambiguous. Per germline, CDR1 SGHTS and CDR2 YDEGEE. This CDR3 is 14 amino acids long. V dropped 4 bases and J dropped 0 bases, with 8 bases sitting between them. The CDR3 reads CASSPALSNQPQHF. Here the CDR3 DNA reads TGTGCCAGCAGCCCGGCCCTTAGCAATCAGCCCCAGCATTTT. Drawing the rest from reference TRBV5-8 and TRBJ1-5, the complete variable domain is EAGVTQSPTHLIKTRGQQATLRCSPISGHTSVYWYQQALGLGLQFLLWYDEGEERNRGNFPPRFSGRQFPNYSSELNVNALELEDSALYLCASSPALSNQPQHFGDGTRLSIL.

The rearrangement joins TRBV29-1 to TRBJ2-7; the match to TRBD2 covers 7 bases. Germline CDR1 and CDR2: SQVTM and ANQGSEA. The CDR3 extends over 14 amino acids. The V gene end was trimmed by 3 bases and the J gene end by 0 bases; junction bases not matched to a gene: 5. CDR3 in DNA: TGCAGCGTTGATACGGGGGGAAGCTCCTACGAGCAGTACTTC. Its protein product is CSVDTGGSSYEQYF.

The chain couples TRBV15 to TRBJ2-5; D remains ambiguous. Germline CDR1 is LNHNV and CDR2 is YYDKDF (reference sequence). The CDR3 consists of 14 residues. The germline V and J ends were trimmed by 0 bases and 1 base, with 6 bases remaining between them. The CDR3 loop reads CATSRDHSQETQYF. The CDR3 nucleotides are TGTGCCACCAGCAGAGATCACAGCCAAGAGACCCAGTACTTC.

V gene TRBV4-1 combines with J gene TRBJ1-3, with no clear D. The CDR3 has 15 amino acids. The V end lost 0 bases, the J end lost 1 base, and 7 bases lay between the germline ends. Per the germline V gene, CDR1 is MGHRA and CDR2 is YSYEKL. The DNA for the CDR3 is TGCGCCAGCAGCCAAGAACGAGGGTCTGGAAACACCATATATTTT. It encodes CASSQERGSGNTIYF.

This clone was seen more than once but under ten times. The genes are TRBV5-4 and TRBJ2-7; D may correspond to TRBD1 or TRBD2 (5 bases each). This CDR3 comprises 13 residues. The V gene lost 4 bases and the J gene lost 7 bases, with 15 bases spanning the gap. In germline, CDR1 is SGHNT, CDR2 YYREEE (reference sequence). CDR3 coding DNA: TGTGCCAGCAGCCAAGGGACCTCGCGGGAGCAGTACTTC. Protein: CASSQGTSREQYF.

The chain employs TRBV6-2 or TRBV6-3 and TRBJ1-1; weak D call: TRBD1 (6 bases). The CDR3 sequence is 16 residues long. The V gene lost 1 base and the J gene lost 0 bases, with 12 bases spanning the gap. The V gene's germline CDR1 is MNHEY and CDR2 SVGEGT. The CDR3 protein is CASSYLDQGLNTEAFF. The CDR3 nucleotides are TGTGCCAGCAGTTACTTGGATCAGGGGTTGAACACTGAAGCTTTCTTT.

J is TRBJ2-7 and V is TRBV2, with 8 bases fitting TRBD2. The CDR3 sequence is 16 residues long. Germline V gene data show CDR1 as SNHLY and CDR2 as FYNNEI. With V trimmed by 6 bases and J by 4 bases, 14 bases remained unmatched. The CDR3 DNA follows: TGTGCCAGCAGCCTCCTCGGGGGGGCCCGGGTTTACGAGCAGTACTTC. Amino acid sequence: CASSLLGGARVYEQYF.

The chain's CDR3 is CASSPGQGSGNTIYF. The CDR3 nucleotides are TGTGCCAGCTCACCGGGACAGGGTTCTGGAAACACCATATATTTT. V gene TRBV18 combines with J gene TRBJ1-3; 9 bases are shared with TRBD1. V was pared by 3 bases and J by 1 base, with 1 base of the junction left unmatched. The CDR3 runs 15 residues. Germline CDR1 is KGHSH and CDR2 is LQKENI.

The rearrangement joins TRBV14 to TRBJ1-2; unclear D gene. Trimming left V 1 base short and J 0 bases short, with 24 bases between. CDR1 is SGHDN and CDR2 is FVKESK in the germline V gene. The CDR3 contains 20 residues. The CDR3 loop reads CASSQGFRGLSRSTNYGYTF. DNA of the CDR3: TGTGCCAGCAGCCAAGGTTTTCGGGGATTAAGCCGATCCACTAACTATGGCTACACCTTC. The whole variable domain, filled in from reference TRBV14 and TRBJ1-2, reads EAGVTQFPSHSVIEKGQTVTLRCDPISGHDNLYWYRRVMGKEIKFLLHFVKESKQDESGMPNNRFLAERTGGTYSTLKVQPAELEDSGVYFCASSQGFRGLSRSTNYGYTFGSGTRLTVV.

The chain carries TRBV5-8 and TRBJ1-2, with unresolved D. Germline V gives CDR1 SGHTS, CDR2 YDEGEE. There are 14 residues in the CDR3. V was pared by 4 bases and J by 8 bases, with 18 bases between. The chain's CDR3 is CASSVATESSGYTF. DNA for the CDR3: TGTGCCAGCAGCGTGGCCACCGAAAGCTCCGGCTACACCTTC.

The J gene is TRBJ2-7, the V gene TRBV7-9; D perhaps matches TRBD2 (6 bases). Trimming took 3 bases from V and 3 from J, leaving 18 bases between them. Germline V gene sequence: CDR1 SEHNR, CDR2 FQNEAQ (reference sequence). This CDR3 spans 16 amino acids. The DNA of the CDR3 is TGTGCCAGCAGCTTCGTAGGTGGGAGGAACGACTACGAGCAGTACTTC. This sequence encodes CASSFVGGRNDYEQYF.

This sequence joins TRBV9 and TRBJ2-1; D may be TRBD1 or TRBD2 (6 bases each). The CDR3 has 16 residues. V dropped 4 bases and J dropped 6 bases, with 20 bases sitting between them. Looked up from germline, CDR1 is SGDLS and CDR2 is YYNGEE. The CDR3 protein is CASSPPGGAIFNEQFF. CDR3 in DNA: TGTGCCAGCAGCCCCCCCGGGGGCGCCATATTCAATGAGCAGTTCTTC. Complete variable domain (other parts from reference TRBV9 and TRBJ2-1): DSGVTQTPKHLITATGQRVTLRCSPRSGDLSVYWYQQSLDQGLQFLIQYYNGEERAKGNILERFSAQQFPDLHSELNLSSLELGDSALYFCASSPPGGAIFNEQFFGPGTRLTVL.